This TCR beta chain is from a study of blood T cell repertoires in COVID-19. Study as a whole: Sites across the United States, Italy and Spain contributed samples from acute and convalescent COVID-19. PBMCs, B-cell-depleted T cells, or T cells provided the cDNA or gDNA that made up the material.

Looked up from germline, CDR1 is MNHEY and CDR2 is SVGEGT. The CDR3 length is 15 residues. Trimming removed 2 bases at V and 0 bases at J, with 8 bases between. As handled by the study authors: Amplified reference gene primers provided the basis for estimating nucleated cell counts. The table came from immunoSEQ multiplex PCR; TCRdb's copy has only in-frame clones and leaves some out. V, J and clone size reflect that table, while D and trimming were determined from the DNA. The table has around 190,000 clones, around 83% seen once. The TCR was taken from a human donor in a cohort sampled during active COVID-19. The sample was peripheral blood. The chain has TRBV6-2 or TRBV6-3 and TRBJ2-4, with D perhaps TRBD2 (5 bases). The DNA of the CDR3 is TGTGCCAGCAGTTACGATGGACTAGCCAAAAACATTCAGTACTTC. Its translation is CASSYDGLAKNIQYF.